The rows below give T cell receptor beta chains drawn from one sample of a study of post-analysis software for immune sequencing data. Via MiXCR, TCRdb re-called the PCR reads, giving one row per CDR3 protein. Here the sample spans just over 250,000 distinct CDR3 sequences, less than 40% being singletons. Specimen: blood. The receptors shown here come from a girl under 18 with multiple sclerosis. Both conserved end residues are part of each CDR3. A D gene is named only where the DNA matches it firmly. Only part of the rows carry a size: once, few, many, or a class if the clone is expanded.

16,TRBD1,few,TRBJ2-2,TRBV9,TGTGCCAGCAGCTCGACTTCAGGGGGGAACACCGGGGAGCTGTTTTTT,CASSSTSGGNTGELFF
14,TRBD1,many,TRBJ2-2,TRBV10-3,TGTGCCATCAATCCCGGGACAGGGTACGGGGAGCTGTTTTTT,CAINPGTGYGELFF
15,NA,NA,TRBJ1-6,TRBV3-1,TGTGCCAGCAGCAAACAAGCTGATACTAATTCACCCCTCCACTTT,CASSKQADTNSPLHF
15,NA,many,TRBJ2-1,TRBV7-9,TGTGCCAGCAGCTTAAGAGTAGGGCAAGGGAATGAGCAGTTCTTC,CASSLRVGQGNEQFF
15,NA,many,TRBJ2-1,TRBV7-6,TGTGCCAGCAGCTTAAGGACCGCTACCTACAATGAGCAGTTCTTC,CASSLRTATYNEQFF
15,TRBD1,many,TRBJ1-1,TRBV15,TGTGCCACCAGCAGGCCCGGACAGGGCGACACTGAAGCTTTCTTT,CATSRPGQGDTEAFF
17,TRBD1,many,TRBJ1-2,TRBV5-1,TGCGCCAGCAGCCTGGGGGGACAGGGGACGATATTTTATGGCTACACCTTC,CASSLGGQGTIFYGYTF
20,TRBD2,few,TRBJ2-1,TRBV12-3/TRBV12-4,TGTGCCAGCACTACTAGGGCGCTCGGACTAGCGGGAGTCTTCTACAATGAGCAGTTCTTC,CASTTRALGLAGVFYNEQFF
12,NA,many,TRBJ2-5,TRBV10-3,TGTGCCATCAGTGAGTCGACTAAGACCCAGTACTTC,CAISESTKTQYF
15,TRBD1,few,TRBJ1-1,TRBV5-6,TGTGCCAGCAGCTTCAGGACAGGGGAGATTGCTGAAGCTTTCTTT,CASSFRTGEIAEAFF